The source of this T cell receptor (beta chain) is a study of cytomegalovirus exposure and HLA in healthy donors. Some clones are missing from TCRdb's copy, which holds only in-frame ones; the method was immunoSEQ multiplex PCR. The sample has some 140,000 clones, about nine tenths seen once. Study-wide findings and caveats: Diagnosis of cytomegalovirus status made by the classifier reportedly showed high specificity and sensitivity. According to a subsequent analysis, TCR clusters identified in the first cohort showed a tendency to co-occur across the 100 to 150 validation repertoires. In vitro checks showed that a few CMV-associated chains really do target CMV antigens.

V lost 0 bases and J lost 4, with 9 bases in between. The CDR3 sequence is 14 residues long. Germline lookup yields CDR1 SGHDN and CDR2 FVKESK. As for this clone: Antigen specificity is unknown.

Sequencing input: PBMCs. The TCR comes from a man younger than 30 in good health and CMV-seronegative. V usage is TRBV14 and J usage is TRBJ1-1; D gene uncertain. The CDR3 loop is CASSQDFRGTEAFF. The CDR3 DNA reads TGTGCCAGCAGCCAAGATTTCCGGGGCACTGAAGCTTTCTTT.